Sequencing of this T cell receptor (beta chain) was carried out in a study of cytomegalovirus exposure and HLA in healthy donors. Study-wide results and limits: Beyond CMV serostatus, there was no information to go on about immune exposure. Among the CMV-associated chains, three were confirmed in vitro as specific for CMV antigens. An analysis that came later showed most CMV-associated TCR beta chains appearing HLA-restricted. TCR beta chains numbering more than 150 were designated cytomegalovirus-associated.

PCR primers comprised 60 Vbeta and 13 Jbeta primers. TCRdb's table, derived via immunoSEQ multiplex PCR, lists solely in-frame clones and lacks some. Its clone listing holds tens of thousands of clones. The CDR3 has 16 residues. Looked up from germline, CDR1 is SGHNT and CDR2 is YYREEE (reference sequence). The junction had 3 bases not matched to a gene; V was cut back by 0 bases and J by 7 bases. Comments on this clone: Its specificity is not known.

The chain is built from TRBV5-4 and TRBJ2-2; 13 bases are shared with TRBD2. The sequenced sample was PBMCs. This clonotype was obtained from a woman aged 40 to 49 in good health and CMV-seropositive. CDR3 protein: CASSLGGLAGYGELFF. In DNA, the CDR3 is TGTGCCAGCAGCTTGGGGGGACTAGCGGGATACGGGGAGCTGTTTTTT.